This is a list of T cell receptor beta chains from one sample in a study of T-cell memory formation after mild COVID-19. TCRdb reprocessed the 5' RACE reads via MiXCR and lists one record per CDR3 protein. The profile shows more than 110,000 distinct CDR3 sequences, around 14% of them singletons. Sequencing used PBMCs or a T cell subset sorted from them (not recorded which). These receptors were obtained from an adult woman who had mild COVID-19 (a few samples of this study predate the infection). Cell type and time point are not known. The CDR3 runs from the conserved cysteine through the conserved F or W. Fields, in order: V gene, D gene, clone size, J gene, CDR3 protein, CDR3 DNA. A D gene is named only where the DNA matches it firmly. Rows give clone size only sometimes, using once, few, many, or a class for an expanded clone.

TRBV14	NA	once	TRBJ1-4	CASSLILEKLFF	TGTGCCAGCAGCTTGATCTTGGAAAAACTGTTTTTT
TRBV4-2	NA	NA	TRBJ2-1	CASSHPPGWSYNEQFF	TGTGCCAGCAGCCACCCGCCCGGGTGGTCCTACAATGAGCAGTTCTTC
TRBV25-1	NA	few	TRBJ1-3	CASSAGLGNTIYF	TGTGCCAGCAGTGCGGGACTTGGAAACACCATATATTTT
TRBV27	NA	few	TRBJ2-3	CASSLERATDTQYF	TGTGCCAGCAGTTTAGAACGAGCGACAGATACGCAGTATTTT
TRBV19	TRBD2	few	TRBJ2-7	CASSSGLADEQYF	TGTGCCAGTAGTAGCGGACTAGCTGACGAGCAGTACTTC
TRBV7-2	TRBD2	many	TRBJ2-3	CASSLILAGLTDTQYF	TGTGCCAGCAGCTTAATACTAGCGGGTCTCACAGATACGCAGTATTTT
TRBV4-2	NA	NA	TRBJ2-3	CASSQGSQDTQYF	TGTGCCAGCAGCCAAGGTTCCCAAGATACGCAGTATTTT
TRBV27	NA	many	TRBJ2-2	CASSWAPAVTGELFF	TGTGCCAGCAGTTGGGCACCCGCAGTAACCGGGGAGCTGTTTTTT
TRBV27	TRBD1	NA	TRBJ2-5	CASSPGTGGGETQYF	TGTGCCAGCAGTCCCGGGACAGGGGGCGGGGAGACCCAGTACTTC
TRBV4-1	NA	many	TRBJ1-4	CASSQVWREVGEKLFF	TGCGCCAGCAGCCAAGTCTGGCGGGAAGTCGGGGAAAAACTGTTTTTT
TRBV6-5	NA	few	TRBJ1-2	CATGLGLPYGYTF	TGTGCCACAGGCCTCGGCCTACCCTATGGCTACACCTTC
TRBV5-4	TRBD1	NA	TRBJ1-1	CASSLPGGGTEAFF	TGTGCCAGCAGCTTGCCAGGGGGCGGCACTGAAGCTTTCTTT
TRBV7-6	NA	NA	TRBJ1-1	CDSSLASGHPFGEAFF	TGTGACAGCAGCTTAGCGTCCGGGCACCCGTTCGGTGAAGCTTTCTTT
TRBV7-9	NA	NA	TRBJ2-1	CASSSPGGDEQFF	TGTGCCAGCAGCTCCCCTGGGGGCGATGAGCAGTTCTTC
TRBV11-2	NA	NA	TRBJ2-3	CASTRTDTQYF	TGTGCCAGCACCCGCACAGATACGCAGTATTTT
TRBV5-6	TRBD2	few	TRBJ2-4	CASSFGGGLALAKNIQYF	TGTGCCAGCAGCTTTGGGGGGGGACTAGCCCTGGCCAAAAACATTCAGTACTTC
TRBV4-1	TRBD2	few	TRBJ2-1	CASSQEWLAGMSYNEQFF	TGCGCCAGCAGCCAAGAGTGGCTAGCGGGAATGTCCTACAATGAGCAGTTCTTC
TRBV4-1	TRBD1	NA	TRBJ1-2	CASSPGQGTFANYGYTF	TGCGCCAGCAGCCCTGGACAGGGGACCTTCGCTAACTATGGCTACACCTTC
TRBV7-8	NA	NA	TRBJ1-2	CASSLVGPGTDGYTF	TGTGCCAGCAGCTTAGTTGGGCCAGGGACGGATGGCTACACCTTC
TRBV5-1	NA	few	TRBJ2-5	CASSLDLSGTQYF	TGCGCCAGCAGCTTGGATCTGTCCGGGACCCAGTACTTC
TRBV2	NA	few	TRBJ2-3	CASSDLLAFDTQYF	TGTGCCAGCAGTGACCTCCTAGCGTTCGATACGCAGTATTTT
TRBV29-1	NA	few	TRBJ2-7	CSVEARARSHEQYF	TGCAGCGTTGAAGCCAGGGCGCGGTCCCACGAGCAGTACTTC
TRBV5-8	TRBD1	few	TRBJ2-3	CASSSGTGSDTQYF	TGTGCCAGCAGCTCCGGGACAGGGTCAGATACGCAGTATTTT
TRBV5-1	TRBD1	NA	TRBJ1-1	CASSIRTGGGWKTEAFF	TGCGCCAGCAGCATTCGGACAGGGGGCGGCTGGAAAACTGAAGCTTTCTTT
TRBV2	TRBD1	NA	TRBJ2-3	CASKIRTGWTDTQYF	TGTGCCAGCAAGATCCGGACAGGGTGGACAGATACGCAGTATTTT
TRBV6-2/TRBV6-3	NA	few	TRBJ2-7	CASSDYLGDTYEQYF	TGTGCCAGCAGTGACTACCTCGGGGATACCTACGAGCAGTACTTC